The 20 T cell receptor beta chains presented below share a single source sample, sequenced in a study of T cell changes during pregnancy in multiple sclerosis. Clones were sequenced by immunoSEQ multiplex PCR, and TCRdb holds only the in-frame ones, with some missing. The table includes over 25,000 clones, approximately 90% detected once. The specimen comprised CD4+ T cells from peripheral blood mononuclear cells, sampled in the first trimester of pregnancy. All receptors derive from a female donor with multiple sclerosis, enrolled in a pregnancy study.

V and J are TRBV14 and TRBJ1-2; D is perhaps TRBD1 (5 bases). Germline V gene sequence: CDR1 SGHDN, CDR2 FVKESK. The CDR3 loop spans 15 amino acids. Between the trimmed V and J ends, which lost 4 bases and 2 bases, there was a span of 14 bases. The CDR3 DNA is TGTGCCAGCAGCCCCTCGACAGTCTGGAACTATGGCTACACCTTC. This translates into CASSPSTVWNYGYTF. Full variable domain (rest looked up from reference TRBV14 and TRBJ1-2): EAGVTQFPSHSVIEKGQTVTLRCDPISGHDNLYWYRRVMGKEIKFLLHFVKESKQDESGMPNNRFLAERTGGTYSTLKVQPAELEDSGVYFCASSPSTVWNYGYTFGSGTRLTVV.

J is TRBJ2-7 and V is TRBV5-3; D is possibly TRBD2 (5 bases). TRBV5-3 carries the ORF label, with uncertain function. Trimming left V 1 base short and J 0 bases short, with 14 bases between. The CDR3 is 16 amino acids. The chain's CDR3 is CARSLLASRSSYEQYF. In nucleotides, the CDR3 is TGTGCCAGAAGCTTGCTGGCTAGCCGGAGCTCCTACGAGCAGTACTTC.

This rearrangement joins TRBV19 to TRBJ1-2; D is possibly TRBD1 (5 bases). CDR3 length: 15 residues. Germline CDR1 reads LNHDA; CDR2 reads SQIVND (reference sequence). V lost 6 bases to trimming and J lost 2 bases, with 16 bases between them. The CDR3 nucleotides are TGTGCCAGTAGCTCGGACGGCGACAGCAACTATGGCTACACCTTC. Residues: CASSSDGDSNYGYTF.

The chain recombines TRBV5-6 with TRBJ2-3, with 9 bases identical to TRBD1. The V and J ends lost 5 bases and 4 bases, in that order; junction bases with no gene match: 8. The CDR3 is 15 amino acids. CDR1 and CDR2 from the germline V gene are SGHDT and YYEEEE. The CDR3 reads CASSVGTGWADTQYF. The CDR3 DNA is TGTGCCAGCAGTGTTGGGACAGGGTGGGCAGATACGCAGTATTTT.

This clone was detected once. The chain recombines TRBV7-6 with TRBJ2-7; 8 bases agree with TRBD1. V shed 5 bases and J 3 bases; nucleotides not matched to a gene: 18. The CDR3 contains 18 residues. CDR1 and CDR2 (germline): SGHVS, FNYEAQ. CDR3 sequence (DNA): TGTGCCAGCAGCCCGATTGTAAGGGGACAGGTAATTTTCTACGAGCAGTACTTC. This gives the protein CASSPIVRGQVIFYEQYF.

The genes are TRBV2 and TRBJ2-1; 12 bases map to TRBD2. Germline lookup yields CDR1 SNHLY and CDR2 FYNNEI. Trimming removed 8 bases from V and 5 bases from J; junction bases left unmatched: 4. This CDR3 contains 14 residues. CDR3 DNA: TGTGCCAGCGGTCGGACTAGCGGGGACAATGAGCAGTTCTTC. Protein product: CASGRTSGDNEQFF.

The chain is built from TRBV5-8 and TRBJ1-6; 7 bases fit TRBD1. This CDR3 has 15 amino acids. J was trimmed by 9 bases and V by 7 bases; bases with no gene match: 13. Germline V gene lookup returns CDR1 SGHTS and CDR2 YDEGEE. The CDR3 loop is CASRVRGGTGSPLHF. CDR3 DNA: TGTGCCAGCCGCGTCCGAGGGGGCACTGGTTCACCCCTCCACTTT.

The chain recombines TRBV5-5 with TRBJ2-7, with TRBD1 matching over 9 bases. Germline loops: CDR1 SGHKS, CDR2 YYEKEE (reference sequence). Trimming took 3 bases from V and 3 from J; bases not matched to a gene: 10. The CDR3 is made up of 16 amino acids. In DNA form, the CDR3 reads TGTGCCAGCAGCTACGCGTGGGACAGGGTGGACTACGAGCAGTACTTC. Residues: CASSYAWDRVDYEQYF.

V and J are TRBV29-1 and TRBJ1-2, with TRBD1 matching 7 bases. Losses at the gene ends were 7 bases for V and 12 bases for J; bases not matched to a gene: 11. CDR1 SQVTM and CDR2 ANQGSEA come from the germline V gene. This CDR3 is 11 amino acids long. The CDR3 region has the DNA TGCAGCGCAAAGATGACAGGGACGGACACCTTC. Its protein product is CSAKMTGTDTF.

The CDR3 here is CSVPYRDTEAFF. The CDR3 bases are TGCAGCGTACCTTACAGGGACACTGAAGCTTTCTTT. The rearrangement joins TRBV29-1 to TRBJ1-1; weak D call: TRBD1 (6 bases). The CDR3 length is 12 residues. Germline V gene sequence: CDR1 SQVTM, CDR2 ANQGSEA. Trimming removed 6 bases at V and 3 bases at J, with 11 bases between. Drawing the rest from reference TRBV29-1 and TRBJ1-1, the complete variable domain is SAVISQKPSRDICQRGTSLTIQCQVDSQVTMMFWYRQQPGQSLTLIATANQGSEATYESGFVIDKFPISRPNLTFSTLTVSNMSPEDSSIYLCSVPYRDTEAFFGQGTRLTVV.

The chain couples TRBV6-5 to TRBJ2-3; D may be TRBD1 (6 bases). The CDR3 is 16 amino acids. CDR1 is MNHEY, CDR2 SVGAGI, per germline. V dropped 4 bases and J dropped 1 base, with 15 bases sitting between them. For the CDR3, the DNA is TGTGCCAGCAGTTCGAAGACGGGACATGGCACAGATACGCAGTATTTT. This sequence encodes CASSSKTGHGTDTQYF.

The rearrangement links TRBV7-2 to TRBJ2-3; 9 bases fit TRBD2. There are 15 residues in the CDR3. The V gene end was trimmed by 5 bases and the J gene end by 4 bases; junction bases not matched to a gene: 7. From germline, CDR1 is SGHTA and CDR2 FQGNSA. This CDR3 reads CASSTAGGGADTQYF. The DNA of the CDR3 is TGTGCCAGCAGCACCGCGGGGGGGGGCGCAGATACGCAGTATTTT.

The V call is TRBV7-9, the J call TRBJ1-4; perhaps TRBD1 as D (5 bases). This CDR3 region has 14 residues. Trimming took 3 bases from V and 8 from J, leaving 13 bases between them. Germline CDR1 SEHNR, CDR2 FQNEAQ (reference sequence). CDR3 in DNA: TGTGCCAGCAGCTTTACGGGGGTCGGGGAAAAACTGTTTTTT. Amino acids: CASSFTGVGEKLFF. Filled out from reference TRBV7-9 and TRBJ1-4, the complete variable domain reads DTGVSQNPRHKITKRGQNVTFRCDPISEHNRLYWYRQTLGQGPEFLTYFQNEAQLEKSRLLSDRFSAERPKGSFSTLEIQRTEQGDSAMYLCASSFTGVGEKLFFGSGTQLSVL.

The chain is built from TRBV5-1 and TRBJ1-1, with 11 bases identical to TRBD1. Trimming cost V 4 bases and J 4 bases; bases outside gene matches: 9. Germline loops: CDR1 SGHRS, CDR2 YFSETQ. The CDR3 runs 16 residues. The CDR3 coding sequence is TGCGCCAGCAGCCCGGGTTGGGGGACAGGGGGCACTGAAGCTTTCTTT. It is translated as CASSPGWGTGGTEAFF.

The rearrangement uses TRBV4-3 and TRBJ1-2, with TRBD1 identical over 8 bases. This CDR3 region has 17 residues. V was clipped by 3 bases and J by 4 bases; unmatched bases: 13. CDR1 and CDR2 from the germline V gene are LGHNA and YSLEER. The DNA of the CDR3 is TGCGCCAGCAGCCATTACTTTACAGGGGGTATGAGCTATGGCTACACCTTC. Translating it yields CASSHYFTGGMSYGYTF.

This clone appeared a few times. The J gene is TRBJ1-1, the V gene TRBV7-9; D perhaps matches TRBD1 (5 bases). CDR1 and CDR2 (germline): SEHNR, FQNEAQ (reference sequence). The CDR3 covers 15 residues. With 5 bases removed from V and 3 bases from J, the gap between germline ends came to 16 bases. CDR3 region: CASSLGDFRDTEAFF. Written as DNA, the CDR3 is TGTGCCAGCAGCCTCGGAGATTTCAGGGACACTGAAGCTTTCTTT. The variable domain in full, with the rest retrieved from reference TRBV7-9 and TRBJ1-1, is DTGVSQNPRHKITKRGQNVTFRCDPISEHNRLYWYRQTLGQGPEFLTYFQNEAQLEKSRLLSDRFSAERPKGSFSTLEIQRTEQGDSAMYLCASSLGDFRDTEAFFGQGTRLTVV.

The chain links TRBV7-2 to TRBJ1-6; D possibly corresponds to TRBD1 (6 bases). CDR3 length: 13 amino acids. Per germline, CDR1 SGHTA and CDR2 FQGNSA. V was pared by 1 base and J by 14 bases, with 12 bases between. CDR3 nucleotide sequence: TGTGCCAGCAGCTTAGAGAAGGGGGTCGCCCTCCACTTT. This sequence encodes CASSLEKGVALHF.

This clone came up once. V is TRBV29-1 and J is TRBJ2-7; perhaps TRBD1 as D (6 bases). The V and J ends lost 4 bases and 5 bases respectively, with 15 bases between them. Germline V gene lookup returns CDR1 SQVTM and CDR2 ANQGSEA. This CDR3 region has 13 residues. CDR3 loop: CSVALTGFDEQYF. DNA of the CDR3: TGCAGCGTTGCACTGACAGGATTCGACGAGCAGTACTTC.

The rearrangement uses TRBV6-6 and TRBJ1-5, with TRBD1 as a possible D gene (5 bases). CDR1 MNHNY and CDR2 SVGAGI come from the germline V gene (reference sequence). The CDR3 consists of 13 residues. Between the trimmed V and J ends, which lost 11 bases and 0 bases, there was a span of 11 bases. The CDR3 sequence is CAGGFGSNQPQHF. Written as DNA, the CDR3 is TGTGCCGGGGGGTTTGGTAGCAATCAGCCCCAGCATTTT.

The rearrangement joins TRBV28 to TRBJ1-1; D unresolved. Trimming took 3 bases from V and 3 from J, leaving 5 bases between them. The CDR3 length is 12 residues. Germline CDR1 reads MDHEN; CDR2 reads SYDVKM. CDR3 in amino acids: CASSFPYTEAFF. In DNA form, the CDR3 reads TGTGCCAGCAGTTTTCCGTACACTGAAGCTTTCTTT.